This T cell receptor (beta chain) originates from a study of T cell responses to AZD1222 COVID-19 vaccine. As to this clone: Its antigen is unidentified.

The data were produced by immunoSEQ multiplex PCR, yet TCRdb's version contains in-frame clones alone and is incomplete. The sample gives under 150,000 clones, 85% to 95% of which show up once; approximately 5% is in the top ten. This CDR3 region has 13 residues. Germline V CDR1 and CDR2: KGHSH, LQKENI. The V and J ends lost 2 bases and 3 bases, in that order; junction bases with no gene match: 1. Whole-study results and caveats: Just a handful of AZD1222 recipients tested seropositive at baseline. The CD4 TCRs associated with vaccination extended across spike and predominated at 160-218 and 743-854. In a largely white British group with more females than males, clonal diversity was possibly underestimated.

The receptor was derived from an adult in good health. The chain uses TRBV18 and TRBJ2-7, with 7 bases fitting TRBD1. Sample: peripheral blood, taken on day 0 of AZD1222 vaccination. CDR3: CASSPRDSYEQYF. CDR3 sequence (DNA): TGTGCCAGCTCACCAAGGGACAGCTACGAGCAGTACTTC.